This is a list of T cell receptor beta chains from one sample in a study of T-cell memory formation after mild COVID-19. MiXCR, run by TCRdb on the 5' RACE reads, gives a single entry per CDR3 protein. In the table there are around 140,000 distinct CDR3 sequences, 15% to 20% of which are singletons. The specimen was PBMCs or a T cell subset sorted from them (not recorded which). Receptors originate from an adult woman who had mild COVID-19 (a few samples of this study predate the infection). Cell type and time point are not known. Each CDR3 is given with its conserved first and last residue. The D gene is left open where the match is weak. The listing skips clone size in some rows; elsewhere it reads once, few, many or a size class.

v_call: TRBV7-3; j_call: TRBJ2-4; d_call: TRBD2; clone_size: few; cdr3_aa: CASSWTSGDIQYF; cdr3_nt: TGTGCCAGCAGCTGGACTAGCGGGGACATTCAGTACTTC
v_call: TRBV9; j_call: TRBJ2-5; d_call: .; clone_size: .; cdr3_aa: CASSVGGLAETQYF; cdr3_nt: TGTGCCAGCAGCGTAGGAGGGTTGGCGGAGACCCAGTACTTC
v_call: TRBV5-1; j_call: TRBJ2-3; d_call: TRBD2; clone_size: .; cdr3_aa: CASSFGLAAGDTQYF; cdr3_nt: TGCGCCAGCAGCTTTGGACTAGCGGCGGGAGATACGCAGTATTTT
v_call: TRBV20-1; j_call: TRBJ1-6; d_call: .; clone_size: many; cdr3_aa: CSALPGQRNSPLHF; cdr3_nt: TGCAGTGCCCTCCCGGGACAAAGGAATTCACCCCTCCACTTT
v_call: TRBV12-3/TRBV12-4; j_call: TRBJ1-1; d_call: .; clone_size: .; cdr3_aa: CASSTRTGGNTEAFF; cdr3_nt: TGTGCCAGCAGTACCCGGACTGGGGGGAACACTGAAGCTTTCTTT
v_call: TRBV6-5; j_call: TRBJ2-1; d_call: .; clone_size: .; cdr3_aa: CASSYSRGTSTRNEQFF; cdr3_nt: TGTGCCAGCAGTTACTCGAGGGGGACCTCTACTCGGAATGAGCAGTTCTTC
v_call: TRBV7-9; j_call: TRBJ1-5; d_call: .; clone_size: .; cdr3_aa: CASSLGRFGQGRQPQHF; cdr3_nt: TGTGCCAGCAGCTTGGGGAGATTTGGTCAGGGGAGGCAGCCCCAGCATTTT
v_call: TRBV12-3/TRBV12-4; j_call: TRBJ2-7; d_call: TRBD1; clone_size: .; cdr3_aa: CASSPEGTGSYEQYF; cdr3_nt: TGTGCCAGCAGCCCAGAGGGGACAGGGTCCTACGAGCAGTACTTC
v_call: TRBV5-1; j_call: TRBJ2-6; d_call: .; clone_size: many; cdr3_aa: CASSRGTASGANVLTF; cdr3_nt: TGCGCCAGCAGCAGGGGGACCGCCTCTGGGGCCAACGTCCTGACTTTC
v_call: TRBV15; j_call: TRBJ1-4; d_call: .; clone_size: .; cdr3_aa: CDTSREGRGRGNEKLFF; cdr3_nt: TGTGACACCAGCAGAGAGGGACGGGGCCGAGGGAATGAAAAACTGTTTTTT
v_call: TRBV7-8; j_call: TRBJ1-5; d_call: .; clone_size: few; cdr3_aa: CASSFPGSNQPQHF; cdr3_nt: TGTGCCAGCAGCTTTCCGGGGAGCAATCAGCCCCAGCATTTT
v_call: TRBV15; j_call: TRBJ2-5; d_call: .; clone_size: few; cdr3_aa: CATSPGAPGQETQYF; cdr3_nt: TGTGCCACTAGCCCCGGGGCCCCGGGGCAAGAGACCCAGTACTTC
v_call: TRBV4-3; j_call: TRBJ2-2; d_call: .; clone_size: many; cdr3_aa: CASSQDVQTRGLFF; cdr3_nt: TGCGCCAGCAGCCAAGATGTGCAGACTAGAGGGCTGTTTTTT
v_call: TRBV24-1; j_call: TRBJ2-3; d_call: TRBD2; clone_size: .; cdr3_aa: CATGTSGRITDTQYF; cdr3_nt: TGTGCCACCGGGACTAGCGGGAGGATCACAGATACGCAGTATTTT
v_call: TRBV7-9; j_call: TRBJ2-3; d_call: TRBD2; clone_size: .; cdr3_aa: CASSPLAGYADTQYF; cdr3_nt: TGTGCCAGCAGCCCCCTAGCGGGATACGCAGATACGCAGTATTTT
v_call: TRBV6-6; j_call: TRBJ1-6; d_call: .; clone_size: .; cdr3_aa: CASRGGGGINSPLHF; cdr3_nt: TGTGCCAGCAGAGGTGGGGGAGGTATTAATTCACCCCTCCACTTT
v_call: TRBV7-2; j_call: TRBJ2-7; d_call: TRBD2; clone_size: few; cdr3_aa: CASSTRRGGRADSYEQYF; cdr3_nt: TGTGCCAGCAGCACCCGGCGGGGCGGGAGGGCCGATTCCTACGAGCAGTACTTC
v_call: TRBV3-1; j_call: TRBJ1-1; d_call: .; clone_size: .; cdr3_aa: CASSQGKATEAFF; cdr3_nt: TGTGCCAGCAGCCAAGGTAAGGCCACTGAAGCTTTCTTT
v_call: TRBV12-3/TRBV12-4; j_call: TRBJ2-5; d_call: TRBD2; clone_size: few; cdr3_aa: CASSFTSGTAGETQYF; cdr3_nt: TGTGCCAGCAGTTTCACTAGCGGGACAGCGGGAGAGACCCAGTACTTC
v_call: TRBV12-3/TRBV12-4; j_call: TRBJ1-3; d_call: TRBD1; clone_size: .; cdr3_aa: CASSGRGRLGGNTIYF; cdr3_nt: TGTGCCAGCAGCGGCAGGGGGCGTCTAGGTGGAAACACCATATATTTT
v_call: TRBV11-3; j_call: TRBJ2-7; d_call: .; clone_size: .; cdr3_aa: CASCPGGNAFYEQYF; cdr3_nt: TGTGCCAGCTGCCCGGGGGGCAACGCCTTCTACGAGCAGTACTTC
v_call: TRBV5-1; j_call: TRBJ2-5; d_call: .; clone_size: few; cdr3_aa: CASSLGGTTQAETQYF; cdr3_nt: TGCGCCAGCAGCTTGGGAGGGACAACCCAAGCGGAGACCCAGTACTTC
v_call: TRBV12-3/TRBV12-4; j_call: TRBJ2-7; d_call: .; clone_size: .; cdr3_aa: CASSLYAGNEQYF; cdr3_nt: TGTGCCAGCAGTTTGTACGCCGGCAACGAGCAGTACTTC
v_call: TRBV20-1; j_call: TRBJ2-3; d_call: TRBD2; clone_size: .; cdr3_aa: CSATLAGGTDTQYF; cdr3_nt: TGCAGTGCTACTCTAGCGGGGGGGACAGATACGCAGTATTTT
v_call: TRBV6-5; j_call: TRBJ1-1; d_call: .; clone_size: .; cdr3_aa: CASSYLGARTEAFF; cdr3_nt: TGTGCCAGCAGTTACCTCGGGGCGCGGACTGAAGCTTTCTTT
v_call: TRBV12-3/TRBV12-4; j_call: TRBJ1-1; d_call: .; clone_size: .; cdr3_aa: CASSLGVGAFF; cdr3_nt: TGTGCCAGCAGTTTAGGGGTAGGAGCTTTCTTT
v_call: TRBV5-1; j_call: TRBJ2-3; d_call: .; clone_size: few; cdr3_aa: CASREGRADTQYF; cdr3_nt: TGCGCCAGCAGAGAGGGGAGAGCAGATACGCAGTATTTT
v_call: TRBV27; j_call: TRBJ2-3; d_call: TRBD2; clone_size: .; cdr3_aa: CASSLYRLAGGFKDTQYF; cdr3_nt: TGTGCCAGCAGTTTATATCGGCTAGCGGGGGGCTTTAAAGATACGCAGTATTTT
v_call: TRBV12-3/TRBV12-4; j_call: TRBJ2-1; d_call: TRBD2; clone_size: .; cdr3_aa: CASSHSGGVLNEQFF; cdr3_nt: TGTGCCAGCAGTCATAGCGGGGGGGTGCTCAATGAGCAGTTCTTC
v_call: TRBV12-3/TRBV12-4; j_call: TRBJ1-1; d_call: .; clone_size: .; cdr3_aa: CASAPGENTEAFF; cdr3_nt: TGTGCCAGCGCCCCCGGGGAGAACACTGAAGCTTTCTTT
v_call: TRBV4-3; j_call: TRBJ2-3; d_call: TRBD2; clone_size: few; cdr3_aa: CASSQGLAGATDTQYF; cdr3_nt: TGCGCCAGCAGCCAAGGACTAGCGGGAGCCACAGATACGCAGTATTTT
v_call: TRBV6-1; j_call: TRBJ1-2; d_call: .; clone_size: .; cdr3_aa: CASSAGTLYGYTF; cdr3_nt: TGTGCCAGCAGTGCCGGGACACTCTATGGCTACACCTTC
v_call: TRBV12-3/TRBV12-4; j_call: TRBJ1-1; d_call: .; clone_size: .; cdr3_aa: CASSFKGLNTEAFF; cdr3_nt: TGTGCCAGCAGTTTTAAGGGGCTGAACACTGAAGCTTTCTTT
v_call: TRBV6-1; j_call: TRBJ2-3; d_call: .; clone_size: .; cdr3_aa: CASSVGGGRADTQYF; cdr3_nt: TGTGCCAGCAGTGTCGGAGGGGGGCGCGCAGATACGCAGTATTTT
v_call: TRBV20-1; j_call: TRBJ2-5; d_call: .; clone_size: .; cdr3_aa: CSTPGLETQYF; cdr3_nt: TGCAGTACCCCGGGGCTGGAGACCCAGTACTTC